Following are 3 T cell receptor beta chains from one sample sequenced in a study of blood T cell repertoires in COVID-19. The table came from immunoSEQ multiplex PCR; TCRdb's copy has only in-frame clones and leaves some out. The sample shows around 150,000 clones, approximately 80% of them seen only once. Sequences were obtained from peripheral blood. The origin of the receptors is a woman aged 40 to 55 with COVID-19, enrolled during active disease.

This rearrangement joins TRBV14 to TRBJ1-4; D is possibly TRBD1 (6 bases). From germline, CDR1 is SGHDN and CDR2 FVKESK. CDR3 length: 14 amino acids. V lost 4 bases, J lost 4 bases, and 10 bases lay in between. CDR3 bases: TGTGCCAGCAGCCCTGGGACACTTAATGAAAAACTGTTTTTT. It yields the protein CASSPGTLNEKLFF.

The V gene is TRBV5-1, the J gene TRBJ2-1; 8 positions agree with TRBD2. The length of the CDR3 is 16 residues. Trimming at V came to 0 bases and at J to 5 bases, leaving 7 bases not matched to a gene. In germline, CDR1 is SGHRS, CDR2 YFSETQ. The CDR3 loop reads CASSLVRGGRHNEQFF. CDR3 bases: TGCGCCAGCAGCTTGGTTAGGGGCGGGAGGCACAATGAGCAGTTCTTC.

In this sample, this clone turned up a few times. The chain uses TRBV19 and TRBJ1-5; weak D call: TRBD1 (6 bases). This CDR3 has 14 amino acids. V was cut by 9 bases and J by 3 bases, with 15 bases left in between. Germline CDR1 reads LNHDA; CDR2 reads SQIVND (reference sequence). For the CDR3, the DNA is TGTGCCAGCCAGGGGTTTGGGATCAATCAGCCCCAGCATTTT. Its translation is CASQGFGINQPQHF.